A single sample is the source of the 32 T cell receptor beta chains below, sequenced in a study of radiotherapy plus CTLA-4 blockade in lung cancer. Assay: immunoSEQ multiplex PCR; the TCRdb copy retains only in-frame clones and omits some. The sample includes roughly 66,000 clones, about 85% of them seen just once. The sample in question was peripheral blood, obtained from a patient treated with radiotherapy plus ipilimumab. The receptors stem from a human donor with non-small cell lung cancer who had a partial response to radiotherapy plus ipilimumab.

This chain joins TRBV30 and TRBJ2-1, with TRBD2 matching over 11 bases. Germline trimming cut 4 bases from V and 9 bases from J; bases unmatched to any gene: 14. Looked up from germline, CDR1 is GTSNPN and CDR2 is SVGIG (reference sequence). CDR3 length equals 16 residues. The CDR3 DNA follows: TGTGCCTGGAAACTCCGAGGTGGGCTAGCGGGAGGTGAGCAGTTCTTC. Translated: CAWKLRGGLAGGEQFF.

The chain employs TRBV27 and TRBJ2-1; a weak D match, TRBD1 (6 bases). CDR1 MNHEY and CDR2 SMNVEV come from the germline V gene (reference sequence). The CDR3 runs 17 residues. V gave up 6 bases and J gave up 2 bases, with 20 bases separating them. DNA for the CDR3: TGTGCCAGCAGCCCCATTGGGGCAGGGGATACCTACAATGAGCAGTTCTTC. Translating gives CASSPIGAGDTYNEQFF.

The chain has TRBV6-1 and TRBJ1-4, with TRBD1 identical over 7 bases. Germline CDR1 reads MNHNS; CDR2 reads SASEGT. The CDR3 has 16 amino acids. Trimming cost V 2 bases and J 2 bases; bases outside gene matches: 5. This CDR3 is CASSERGLGTNEKLFF. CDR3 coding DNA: TGTGCCAGCAGTGAAAGGGGGCTGGGGACTAATGAAAAACTGTTTTTT.

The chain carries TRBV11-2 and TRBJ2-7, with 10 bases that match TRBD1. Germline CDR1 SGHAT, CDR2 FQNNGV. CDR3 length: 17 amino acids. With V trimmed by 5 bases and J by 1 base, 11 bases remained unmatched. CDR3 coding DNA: TGTGCCAGCAGCCTCCAGACCGGGACAGGGGCGTCCTACGAGCAGTACTTC. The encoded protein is CASSLQTGTGASYEQYF. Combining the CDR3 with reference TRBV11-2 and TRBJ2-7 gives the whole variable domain EAGVAQSPRYKIIEKRQSVAFWCNPISGHATLYWYQQILGQGPKLLIQFQNNGVVDDSQLPKDRFSAERLKGVDSTLKIQPAKLEDSAVYLCASSLQTGTGASYEQYFGPGTRLTVT.

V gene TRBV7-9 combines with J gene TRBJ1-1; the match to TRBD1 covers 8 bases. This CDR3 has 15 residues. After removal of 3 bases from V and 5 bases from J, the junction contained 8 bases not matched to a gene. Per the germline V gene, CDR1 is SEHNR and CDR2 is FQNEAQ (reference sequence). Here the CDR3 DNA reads TGTGCCAGCAGCTTTCACACAGGGGGGAGGACTGAAGCTTTCTTT. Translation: CASSFHTGGRTEAFF.

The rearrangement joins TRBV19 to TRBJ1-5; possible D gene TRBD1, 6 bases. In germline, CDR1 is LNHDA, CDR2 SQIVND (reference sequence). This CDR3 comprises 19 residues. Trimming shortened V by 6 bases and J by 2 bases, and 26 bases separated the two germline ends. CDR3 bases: TGTGCCAGTAGAGACCTCGGCAGGGGAACCACGCTAGGCAATCAGCCCCAGCATTTT. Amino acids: CASRDLGRGTTLGNQPQHF.

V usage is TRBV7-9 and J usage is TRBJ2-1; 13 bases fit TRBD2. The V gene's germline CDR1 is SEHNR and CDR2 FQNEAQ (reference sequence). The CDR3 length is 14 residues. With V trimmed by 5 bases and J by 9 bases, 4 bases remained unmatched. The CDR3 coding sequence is TGTGCCAGCAGCCCTACTAGCGGGAGGGGTGAGCAGTTCTTC. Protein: CASSPTSGRGEQFF.

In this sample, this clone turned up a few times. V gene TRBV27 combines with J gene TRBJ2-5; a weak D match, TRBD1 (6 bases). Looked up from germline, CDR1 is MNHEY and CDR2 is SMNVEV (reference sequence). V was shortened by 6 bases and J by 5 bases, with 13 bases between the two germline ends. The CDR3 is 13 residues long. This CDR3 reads CASSFRGVETQYF. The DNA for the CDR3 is TGTGCCAGCAGCTTCAGGGGAGTGGAGACCCAGTACTTC.

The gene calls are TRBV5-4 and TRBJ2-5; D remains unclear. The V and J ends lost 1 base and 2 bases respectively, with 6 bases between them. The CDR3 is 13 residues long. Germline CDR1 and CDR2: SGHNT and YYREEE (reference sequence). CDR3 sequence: CASSLWQQETQYF. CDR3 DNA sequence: TGTGCCAGCAGCTTGTGGCAGCAAGAGACCCAGTACTTC.

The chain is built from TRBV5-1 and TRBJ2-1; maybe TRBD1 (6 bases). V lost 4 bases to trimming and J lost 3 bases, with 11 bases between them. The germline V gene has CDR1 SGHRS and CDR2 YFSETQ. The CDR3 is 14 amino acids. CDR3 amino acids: CASSHLDSYNEQFF. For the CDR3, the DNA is TGCGCCAGCAGCCATTTGGACAGCTACAATGAGCAGTTCTTC.

CDR3 coding DNA: TGTGCCAGCAGGACAGGGGGCGTGGTGAATGGCTACACCTTC. Residues: CASRTGGVVNGYTF. The chain couples TRBV6-5 to TRBJ1-2, with 10 bases lining up with TRBD1. In germline, CDR1 is MNHEY, CDR2 SVGAGI. The CDR3 runs 14 residues. V shed 6 bases and J 6 bases; nucleotides not matched to a gene: 7.

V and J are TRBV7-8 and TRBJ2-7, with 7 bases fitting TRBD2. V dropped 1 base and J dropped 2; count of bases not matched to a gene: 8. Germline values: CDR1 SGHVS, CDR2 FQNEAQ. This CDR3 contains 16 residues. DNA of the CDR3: TGTGCCAGCAGCTTAGGGTCGGCGGGAGCCCCCTACGAGCAGTACTTC. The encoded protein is CASSLGSAGAPYEQYF.

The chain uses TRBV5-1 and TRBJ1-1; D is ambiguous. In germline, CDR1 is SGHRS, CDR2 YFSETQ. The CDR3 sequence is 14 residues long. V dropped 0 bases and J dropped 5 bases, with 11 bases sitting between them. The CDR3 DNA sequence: TGCGCCAGCAGCTTGGAAGTTTCGGGAACTGAAGCTTTCTTT. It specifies CASSLEVSGTEAFF.

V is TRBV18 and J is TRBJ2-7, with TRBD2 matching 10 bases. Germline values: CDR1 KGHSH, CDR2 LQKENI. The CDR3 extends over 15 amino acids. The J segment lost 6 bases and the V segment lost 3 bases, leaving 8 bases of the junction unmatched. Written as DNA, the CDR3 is TGTGCCAGCTCACCCCCTAGCGGGAGAGTTGGCGAGCAGTACTTC. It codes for CASSPPSGRVGEQYF.

DNA of the CDR3: TGCGCCAGCAGCTTGCTCGACACTAACTATGGCTACACCTTC. Amino acid sequence: CASSLLDTNYGYTF. The rearrangement uses TRBV5-1 and TRBJ1-2; D unresolved. Per germline, CDR1 SGHRS and CDR2 YFSETQ. This CDR3 is built from 14 residues. V dropped 1 base and J dropped 0 bases, with 7 bases sitting between them.

The CDR3 DNA reads as TGTGCCAGTAGTACCCGACAGGGGGGCTACAATGAGCAGTTCTTC. Amino acids: CASSTRQGGYNEQFF. The chain links TRBV19 to TRBJ2-1, with 9 bases lining up with TRBD1. Germline V gives CDR1 LNHDA, CDR2 SQIVND (reference sequence). The trim removed 4 bases at V and 3 bases at J, leaving 4 bases unmatched. This CDR3 spans 15 amino acids.

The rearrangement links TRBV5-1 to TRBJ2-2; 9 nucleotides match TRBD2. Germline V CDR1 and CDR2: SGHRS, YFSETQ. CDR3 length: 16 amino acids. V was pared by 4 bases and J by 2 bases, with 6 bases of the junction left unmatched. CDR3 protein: CASSLQTSGNTGELFF. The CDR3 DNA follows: TGCGCCAGCAGCCTCCAGACTAGCGGAAACACCGGGGAGCTGTTTTTT.

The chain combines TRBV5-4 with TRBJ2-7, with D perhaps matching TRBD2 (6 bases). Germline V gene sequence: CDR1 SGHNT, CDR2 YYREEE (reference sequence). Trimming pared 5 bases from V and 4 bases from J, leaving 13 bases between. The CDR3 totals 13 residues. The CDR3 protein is CASSAPGEYEQYF. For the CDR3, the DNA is TGTGCCAGCAGTGCCCCGGGAGAATACGAGCAGTACTTC.

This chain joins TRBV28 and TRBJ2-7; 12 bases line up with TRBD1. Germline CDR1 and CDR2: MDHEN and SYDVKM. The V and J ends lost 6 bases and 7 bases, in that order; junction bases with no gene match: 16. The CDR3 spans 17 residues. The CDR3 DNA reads TGTGCCAGCAGCTCACCGGGACAGGGGGCCCCCTTTGGTGAGCAGTACTTC. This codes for CASSSPGQGAPFGEQYF.

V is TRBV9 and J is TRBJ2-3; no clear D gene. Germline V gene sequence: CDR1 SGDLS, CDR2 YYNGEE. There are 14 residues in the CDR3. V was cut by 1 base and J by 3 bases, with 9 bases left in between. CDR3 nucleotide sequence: TGTGCCAGCAGCGTAACCAGCGCGACAGATACGCAGTATTTT. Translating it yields CASSVTSATDTQYF.

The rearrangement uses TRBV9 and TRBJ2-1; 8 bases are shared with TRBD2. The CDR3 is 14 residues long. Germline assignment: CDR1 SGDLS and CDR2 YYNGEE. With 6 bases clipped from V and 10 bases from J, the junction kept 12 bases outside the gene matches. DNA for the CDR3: TGTGCCAGCACCCCGGGACTAGTGAAGGACGAGCAGTTCTTC. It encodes CASTPGLVKDEQFF.

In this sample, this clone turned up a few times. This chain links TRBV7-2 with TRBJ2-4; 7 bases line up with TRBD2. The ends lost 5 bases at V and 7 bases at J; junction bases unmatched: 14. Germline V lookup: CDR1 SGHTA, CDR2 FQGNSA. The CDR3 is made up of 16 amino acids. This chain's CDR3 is CASSPASFIAGNIQYF. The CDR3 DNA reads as TGTGCCAGCAGCCCTGCGAGCTTTATAGCGGGTAACATTCAGTACTTC.

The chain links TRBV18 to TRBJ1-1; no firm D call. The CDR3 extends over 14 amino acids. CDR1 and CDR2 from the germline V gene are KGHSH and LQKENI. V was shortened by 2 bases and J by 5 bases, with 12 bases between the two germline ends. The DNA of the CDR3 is TGTGCCAGCTCACCAGACAACTCGGGGACTGAAGCTTTCTTT. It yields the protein CASSPDNSGTEAFF.

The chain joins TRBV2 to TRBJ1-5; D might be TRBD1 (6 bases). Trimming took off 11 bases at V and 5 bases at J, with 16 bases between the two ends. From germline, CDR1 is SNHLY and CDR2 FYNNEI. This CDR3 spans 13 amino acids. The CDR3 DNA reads TGTGCCGCCCAGAGACAGGCAGATCAGCCCCAGCATTTT. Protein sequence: CAAQRQADQPQHF.

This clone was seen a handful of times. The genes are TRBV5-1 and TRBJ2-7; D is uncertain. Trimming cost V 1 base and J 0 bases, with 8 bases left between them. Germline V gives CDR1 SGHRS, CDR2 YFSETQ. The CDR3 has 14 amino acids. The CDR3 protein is CASSLSSDSYEQYF. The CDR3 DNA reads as TGCGCCAGCAGCTTGTCATCAGACTCCTACGAGCAGTACTTC.

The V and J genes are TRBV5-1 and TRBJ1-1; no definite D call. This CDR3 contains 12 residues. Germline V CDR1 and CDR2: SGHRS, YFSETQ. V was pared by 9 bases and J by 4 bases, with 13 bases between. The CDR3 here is CATSDGGTEAFF. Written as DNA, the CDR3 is TGCGCCACCTCCGACGGAGGCACTGAAGCTTTCTTT.

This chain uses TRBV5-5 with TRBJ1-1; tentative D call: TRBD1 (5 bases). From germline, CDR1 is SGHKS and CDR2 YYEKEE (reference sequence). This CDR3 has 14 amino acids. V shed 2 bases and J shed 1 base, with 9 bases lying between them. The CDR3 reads CASSFPGGNTEAFF. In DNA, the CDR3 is TGTGCCAGCAGCTTTCCGGGGGGGAACACTGAAGCTTTCTTT.

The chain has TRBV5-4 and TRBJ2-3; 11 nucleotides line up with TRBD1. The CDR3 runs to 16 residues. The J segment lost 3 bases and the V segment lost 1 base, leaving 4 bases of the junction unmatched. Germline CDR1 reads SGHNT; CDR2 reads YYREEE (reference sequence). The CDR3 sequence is CASSLRDRGKTDTQYF. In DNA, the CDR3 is TGTGCCAGCAGCTTGCGGGACAGGGGGAAGACAGATACGCAGTATTTT.

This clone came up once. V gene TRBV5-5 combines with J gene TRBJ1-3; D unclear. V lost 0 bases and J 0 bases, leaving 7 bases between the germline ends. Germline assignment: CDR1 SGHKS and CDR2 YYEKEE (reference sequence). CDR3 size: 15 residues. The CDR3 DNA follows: TGTGCCAGCAGCTTGGCCGGGATCTCTGGAAACACCATATATTTT. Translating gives CASSLAGISGNTIYF.

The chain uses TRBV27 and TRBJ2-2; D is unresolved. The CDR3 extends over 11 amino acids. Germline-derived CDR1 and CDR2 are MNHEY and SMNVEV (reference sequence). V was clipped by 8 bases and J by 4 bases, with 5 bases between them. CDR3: CASRGTGELFF. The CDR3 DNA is TGTGCCAGCCGAGGCACCGGGGAGCTGTTTTTT.

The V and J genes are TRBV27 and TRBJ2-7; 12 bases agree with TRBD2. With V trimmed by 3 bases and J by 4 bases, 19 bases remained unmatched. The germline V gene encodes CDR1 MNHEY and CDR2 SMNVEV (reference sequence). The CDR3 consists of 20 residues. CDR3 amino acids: CASSFVTPTSGSGWGYEQYF. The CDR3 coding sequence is TGTGCCAGCAGTTTCGTAACCCCGACTAGCGGGAGTGGTTGGGGATACGAGCAGTACTTC.

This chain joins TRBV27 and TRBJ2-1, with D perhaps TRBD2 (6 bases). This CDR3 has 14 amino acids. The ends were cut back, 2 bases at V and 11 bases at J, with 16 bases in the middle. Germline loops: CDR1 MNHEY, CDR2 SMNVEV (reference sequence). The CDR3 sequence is CASSLRGGAAKQFF. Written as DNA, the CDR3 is TGTGCCAGCAGTTTAAGGGGAGGAGCGGCAAAGCAGTTCTTC.